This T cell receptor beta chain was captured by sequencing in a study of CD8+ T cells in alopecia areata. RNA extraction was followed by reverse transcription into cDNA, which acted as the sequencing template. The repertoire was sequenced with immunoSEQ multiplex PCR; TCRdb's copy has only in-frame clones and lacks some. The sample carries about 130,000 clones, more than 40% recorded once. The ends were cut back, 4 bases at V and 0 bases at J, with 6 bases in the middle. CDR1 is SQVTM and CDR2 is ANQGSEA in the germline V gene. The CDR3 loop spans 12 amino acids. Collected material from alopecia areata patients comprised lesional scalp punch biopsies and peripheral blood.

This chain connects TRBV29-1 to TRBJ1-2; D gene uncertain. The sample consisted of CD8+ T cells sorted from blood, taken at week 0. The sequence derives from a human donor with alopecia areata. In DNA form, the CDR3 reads TGCAGCGTTGTCCTAACTAACTATGGCTACACCTTC. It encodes CSVVLTNYGYTF.